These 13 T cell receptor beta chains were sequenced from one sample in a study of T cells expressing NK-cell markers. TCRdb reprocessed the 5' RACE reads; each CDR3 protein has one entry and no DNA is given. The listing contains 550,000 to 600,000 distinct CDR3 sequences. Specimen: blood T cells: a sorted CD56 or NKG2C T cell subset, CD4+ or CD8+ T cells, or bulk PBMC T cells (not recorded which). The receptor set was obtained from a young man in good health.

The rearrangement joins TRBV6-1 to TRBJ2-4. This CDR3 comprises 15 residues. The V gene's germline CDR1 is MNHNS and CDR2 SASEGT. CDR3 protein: CASSPTFGAKNIQYF.

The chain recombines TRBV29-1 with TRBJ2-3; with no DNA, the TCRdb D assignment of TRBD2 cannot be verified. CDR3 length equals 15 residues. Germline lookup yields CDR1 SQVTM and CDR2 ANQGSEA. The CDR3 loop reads CSVESLAGVVDTQYF.

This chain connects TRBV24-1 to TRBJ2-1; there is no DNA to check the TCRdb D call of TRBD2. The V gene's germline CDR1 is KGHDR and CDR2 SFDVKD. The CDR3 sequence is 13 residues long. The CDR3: CATSGLAGGEQFF.

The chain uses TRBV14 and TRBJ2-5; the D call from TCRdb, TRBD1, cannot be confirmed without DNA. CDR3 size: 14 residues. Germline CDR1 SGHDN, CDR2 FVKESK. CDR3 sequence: CASSNWGIEETQYF.

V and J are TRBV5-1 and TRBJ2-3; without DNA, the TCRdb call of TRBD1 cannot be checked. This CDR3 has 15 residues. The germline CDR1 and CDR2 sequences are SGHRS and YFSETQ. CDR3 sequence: CASSGWGAPDDTQYF. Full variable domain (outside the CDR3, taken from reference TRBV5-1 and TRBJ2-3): KAGVTQTPRYLIKTRGQQVTLSCSPISGHRSVSWYQQTPGQGLQFLFEYFSETQRNKGNFPGRFSGRQFSNSRSEMNVSTLELGDSALYLCASSGWGAPDDTQYFGPGTRLTVL.

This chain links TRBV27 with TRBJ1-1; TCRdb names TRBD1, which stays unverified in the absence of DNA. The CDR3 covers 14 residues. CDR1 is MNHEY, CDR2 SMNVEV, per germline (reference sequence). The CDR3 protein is CASSSGTINTEAFF.

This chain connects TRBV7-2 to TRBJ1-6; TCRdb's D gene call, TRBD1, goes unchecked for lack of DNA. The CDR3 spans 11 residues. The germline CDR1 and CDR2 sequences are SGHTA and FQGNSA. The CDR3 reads CASGQDRPLHF.

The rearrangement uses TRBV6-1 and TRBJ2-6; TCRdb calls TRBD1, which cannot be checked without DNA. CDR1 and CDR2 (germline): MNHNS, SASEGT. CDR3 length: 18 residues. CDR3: CASRETGQGMPGANVLTF.

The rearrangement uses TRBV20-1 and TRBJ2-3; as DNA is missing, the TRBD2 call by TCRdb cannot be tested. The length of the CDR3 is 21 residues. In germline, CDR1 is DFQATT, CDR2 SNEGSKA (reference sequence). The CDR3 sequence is CSARDSMGLAGGPRERDTQYF.

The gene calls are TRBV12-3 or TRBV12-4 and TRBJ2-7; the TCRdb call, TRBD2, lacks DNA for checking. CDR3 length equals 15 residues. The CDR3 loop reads CASSSPRLAGNEQYF.

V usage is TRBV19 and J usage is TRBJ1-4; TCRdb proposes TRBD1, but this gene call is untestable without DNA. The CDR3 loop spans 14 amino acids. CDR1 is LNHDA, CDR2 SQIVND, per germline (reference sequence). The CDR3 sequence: CAVGRFNSNEKLFF.

CDR3 amino acids: CASSLMGAGGVIKSKNIQYF. The chain recombines TRBV12-3 or TRBV12-4 with TRBJ2-4; without DNA, the TCRdb call of TRBD1 cannot be checked. This CDR3 is 20 amino acids long.

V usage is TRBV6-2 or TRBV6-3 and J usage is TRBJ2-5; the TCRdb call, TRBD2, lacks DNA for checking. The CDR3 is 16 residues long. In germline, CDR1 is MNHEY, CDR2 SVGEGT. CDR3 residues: CASTVGLAGGPETQYF.